The T cell receptor (beta chain) described here comes from a study of cytomegalovirus exposure and HLA in healthy donors. Trimming removed 0 bases at V and 2 bases at J, with 16 bases between. The germline V gene has CDR1 SGHAT and CDR2 FQNNGV. The length of the CDR3 is 17 residues. Primers: 60 Vbeta forward and 13 Jbeta reverse. Measured with immunoSEQ multiplex PCR; TCRdb has only the in-frame clones, and not every one. The profile shows more than 150,000 clones, just under 80% of them singletons. This clone has just a few counts. This receptor was identified in a woman aged 25 to 39 in good health and CMV-seropositive. The sequencing sample was made of PBMCs. V and J are TRBV11-2 and TRBJ1-2; D is perhaps TRBD1 (5 bases). The CDR3 nucleotides are TGTGCCAGCAGCTTAGATGGGGTATGGGGGGTAAACTATGGCTACACCTTC. Its protein product is CASSLDGVWGVNYGYTF. Full variable domain (remainder filled in from reference TRBV11-2 and TRBJ1-2): EAGVAQSPRYKIIEKRQSVAFWCNPISGHATLYWYQQILGQGPKLLIQFQNNGVVDDSQLPKDRFSAERLKGVDSTLKIQPAKLEDSAVYLCASSLDGVWGVNYGYTFGSGTRLTVV.